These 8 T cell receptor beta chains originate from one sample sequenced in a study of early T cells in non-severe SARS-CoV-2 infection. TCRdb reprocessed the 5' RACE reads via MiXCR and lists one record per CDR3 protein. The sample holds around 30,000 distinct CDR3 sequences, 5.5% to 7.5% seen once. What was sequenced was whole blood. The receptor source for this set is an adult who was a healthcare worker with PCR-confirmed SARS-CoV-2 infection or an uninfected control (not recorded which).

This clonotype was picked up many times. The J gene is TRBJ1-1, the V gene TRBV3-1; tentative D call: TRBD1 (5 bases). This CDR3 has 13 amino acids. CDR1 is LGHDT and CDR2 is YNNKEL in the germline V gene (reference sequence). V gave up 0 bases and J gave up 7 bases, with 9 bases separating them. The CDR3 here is CASSQDWGFEAFF. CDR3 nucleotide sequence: TGTGCCAGCAGCCAAGATTGGGGGTTTGAAGCTTTCTTT.

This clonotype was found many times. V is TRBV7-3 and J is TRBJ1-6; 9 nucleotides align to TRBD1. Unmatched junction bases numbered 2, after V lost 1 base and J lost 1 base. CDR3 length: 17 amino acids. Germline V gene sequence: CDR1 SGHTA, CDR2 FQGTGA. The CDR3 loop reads CASSLMGQGSYNSPLHF. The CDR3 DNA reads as TGTGCCAGCAGCTTAATGGGACAGGGATCCTATAATTCACCCCTCCACTTT.

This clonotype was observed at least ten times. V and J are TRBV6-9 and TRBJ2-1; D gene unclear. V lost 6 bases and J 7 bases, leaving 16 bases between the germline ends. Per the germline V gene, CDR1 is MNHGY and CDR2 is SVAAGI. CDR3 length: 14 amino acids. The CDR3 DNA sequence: TGTGCCAGCAGCTATCGAGACCGAGCTAATGAGCAGTTCTTC. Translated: CASSYRDRANEQFF.

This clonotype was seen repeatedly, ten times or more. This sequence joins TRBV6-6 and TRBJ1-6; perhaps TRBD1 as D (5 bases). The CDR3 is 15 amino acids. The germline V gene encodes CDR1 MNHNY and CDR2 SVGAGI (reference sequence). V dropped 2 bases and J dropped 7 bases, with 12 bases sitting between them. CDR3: CASSYQGLENSPLHF. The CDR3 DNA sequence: TGTGCCAGCAGTTACCAGGGCCTAGAAAATTCACCCCTCCACTTT.

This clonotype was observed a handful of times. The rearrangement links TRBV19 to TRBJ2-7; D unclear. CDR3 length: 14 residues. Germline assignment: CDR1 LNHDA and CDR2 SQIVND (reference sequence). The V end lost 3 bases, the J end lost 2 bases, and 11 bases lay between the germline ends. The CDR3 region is CASSMGPRAYEQYF. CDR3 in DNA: TGTGCCAGTAGTATGGGCCCCCGGGCCTACGAGCAGTACTTC.

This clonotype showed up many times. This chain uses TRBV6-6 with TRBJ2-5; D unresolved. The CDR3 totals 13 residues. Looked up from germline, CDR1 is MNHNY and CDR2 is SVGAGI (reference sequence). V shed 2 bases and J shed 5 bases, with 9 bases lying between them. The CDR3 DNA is TGTGCCAGCAGTTACGTAGGGAAGGAGACCCAGTACTTC. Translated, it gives CASSYVGKETQYF.

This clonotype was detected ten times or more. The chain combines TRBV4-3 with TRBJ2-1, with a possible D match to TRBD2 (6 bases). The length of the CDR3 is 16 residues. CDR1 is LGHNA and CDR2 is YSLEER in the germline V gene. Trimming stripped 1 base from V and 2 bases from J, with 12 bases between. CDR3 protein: CASSQVGGLTYNEQFF. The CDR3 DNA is TGCGCCAGCAGCCAAGTGGGAGGACTGACCTACAATGAGCAGTTCTTC.

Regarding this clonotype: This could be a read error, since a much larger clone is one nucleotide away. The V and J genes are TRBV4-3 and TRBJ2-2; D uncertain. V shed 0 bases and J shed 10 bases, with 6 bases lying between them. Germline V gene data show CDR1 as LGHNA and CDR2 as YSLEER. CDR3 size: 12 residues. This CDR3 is CASSQDAEELFF. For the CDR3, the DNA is TGCGCCAGCAGCCAAGATGCCGAGGAGCTGTTTTTT.